The 8 T cell receptor beta chains reported below all come from one sample, sequenced in a study of T cell repertoires in cytomegalovirus infection. TCRdb used MiXCR to reprocess the reads, holding one entry per CDR3 protein. This sample has 200,000 to 250,000 distinct CDR3 sequences, with approximately 24% found just once. Sequenced: CD8+ T cells from PBMCs. The receptors stem from a human donor in good health (CMV status not recorded). Some clones in this sample may be carry-over from other donors' samples.

This clonotype showed up many times. V and J are TRBV7-9 and TRBJ2-4; possible D gene TRBD1, 6 bases. Germline V gives CDR1 SEHNR, CDR2 FQNEAQ (reference sequence). CDR3 length equals 16 residues. The V and J ends lost 4 bases and 5 bases respectively, with 18 bases between them. The CDR3 sequence: CASSSPAGTYQNIQYF. CDR3 nucleotide sequence: TGTGCCAGCAGCTCCCCCGCCGGGACATACCAAAACATTCAGTACTTC.

The chain couples TRBV7-3 to TRBJ1-1; D call uncertain. Germline V gene sequence: CDR1 SGHTA, CDR2 FQGTGA. V was cut by 3 bases and J by 4 bases, with 9 bases left in between. The CDR3 runs to 13 residues. CDR3 sequence (DNA): TGTGCCAGCAGCTTTTTTGTGGGCACTGAAGCTTTCTTT. This codes for CASSFFVGTEAFF.

The chain employs TRBV28 and TRBJ1-1; the D is unclear. Germline CDR1 MDHEN, CDR2 SYDVKM. Between the trimmed V and J ends, which lost 4 bases and 8 bases, there was a span of 17 bases. This CDR3 has 14 residues. This CDR3 is CASSSTKFSEEAFF. CDR3 nucleotides: TGTGCCAGCAGTTCTACCAAGTTTAGCGAAGAAGCTTTCTTT.

This clonotype was detected a few times. V and J are TRBV19 and TRBJ1-1; no clear D. The CDR3 totals 13 residues. Trimming removed 5 bases from V and 8 bases from J, with 15 bases in between. In germline, CDR1 is LNHDA, CDR2 SQIVND (reference sequence). CDR3 region: CASSSELGLEAFF. CDR3 DNA sequence: TGTGCCAGTAGTTCCGAATTAGGTTTGGAAGCTTTCTTT.

V and J are TRBV20-1 and TRBJ2-7, with 7 bases identical to TRBD1. J gave up 6 bases and V 3 bases, and 2 bases lay outside the gene matches. In germline, CDR1 is DFQATT, CDR2 SNEGSKA (reference sequence). The CDR3 totals 11 residues. The CDR3 DNA follows: TGCAGTGCTAGGGGGACAGCCGAGCAGTACTTC. It specifies CSARGTAEQYF.

This clonotype appeared many times. The J gene is TRBJ1-5, the V gene TRBV12-3 or TRBV12-4; no clear D gene. The germline V and J ends were trimmed by 6 bases and 0 bases, with 21 bases remaining between them. CDR3 length equals 18 residues. CDR3 bases: TGTGCCAGCAGCCGAGACCACGAAGACGGTAATAGCAATCAGCCCCAGCATTTT. Translation gives CASSRDHEDGNSNQPQHF.

This clonotype was seen only a few times. The V call is TRBV11-2, the J call TRBJ1-4; D is ambiguous. The CDR3 is 12 amino acids. The V end lost 5 bases, the J end lost 7 bases, and 8 bases lay between the germline ends. The germline gives CDR1 SGHAT, CDR2 FQNNGV. CDR3: CASSRSPEKLFF. The CDR3 nucleotides are TGTGCCAGCAGCCGTTCGCCTGAAAAACTGTTTTTT.

This clonotype has just a few counts. The chain couples TRBV20-1 to TRBJ2-7, with no clear D. The CDR3 covers 14 residues. V was clipped by 3 bases and J by 0 bases, with 12 bases between them. The germline CDR1 and CDR2 sequences are DFQATT and SNEGSKA (reference sequence). CDR3 in amino acids: CSARDPESSYEQYF. In nucleotides, the CDR3 is TGCAGTGCTAGGGATCCGGAGAGCTCCTACGAGCAGTACTTC.